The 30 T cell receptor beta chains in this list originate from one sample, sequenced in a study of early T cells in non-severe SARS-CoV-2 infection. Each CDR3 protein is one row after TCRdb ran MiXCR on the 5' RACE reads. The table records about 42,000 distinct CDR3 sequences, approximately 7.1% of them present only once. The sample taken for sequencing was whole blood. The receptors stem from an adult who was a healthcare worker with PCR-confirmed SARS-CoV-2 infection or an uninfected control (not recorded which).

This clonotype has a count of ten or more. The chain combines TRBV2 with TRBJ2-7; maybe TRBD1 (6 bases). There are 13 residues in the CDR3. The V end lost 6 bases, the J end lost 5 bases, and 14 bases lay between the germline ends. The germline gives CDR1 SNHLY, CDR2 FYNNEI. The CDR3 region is CASRRGSGDEQYF. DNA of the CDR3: TGTGCCAGCAGGAGGGGGTCAGGGGACGAGCAGTACTTC.

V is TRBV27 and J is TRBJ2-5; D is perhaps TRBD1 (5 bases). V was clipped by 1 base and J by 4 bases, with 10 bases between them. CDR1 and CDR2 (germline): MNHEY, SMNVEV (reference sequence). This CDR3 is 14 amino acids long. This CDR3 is CASSLWGSPETQYF. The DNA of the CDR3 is TGTGCCAGCAGTTTATGGGGCAGCCCAGAGACCCAGTACTTC.

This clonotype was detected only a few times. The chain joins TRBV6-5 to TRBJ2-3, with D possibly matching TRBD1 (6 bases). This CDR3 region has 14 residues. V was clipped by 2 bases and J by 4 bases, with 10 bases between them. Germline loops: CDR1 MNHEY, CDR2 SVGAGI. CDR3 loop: CASSYDNRADTQYF. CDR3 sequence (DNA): TGTGCCAGCAGTTACGATAACAGGGCAGATACGCAGTATTTT.

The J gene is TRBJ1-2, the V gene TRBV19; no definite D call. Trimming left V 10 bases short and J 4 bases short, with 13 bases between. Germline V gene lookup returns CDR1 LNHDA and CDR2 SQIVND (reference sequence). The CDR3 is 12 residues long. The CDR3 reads CATSWASYGYTF. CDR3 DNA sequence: TGTGCCACCTCGTGGGCATCCTATGGCTACACCTTC.

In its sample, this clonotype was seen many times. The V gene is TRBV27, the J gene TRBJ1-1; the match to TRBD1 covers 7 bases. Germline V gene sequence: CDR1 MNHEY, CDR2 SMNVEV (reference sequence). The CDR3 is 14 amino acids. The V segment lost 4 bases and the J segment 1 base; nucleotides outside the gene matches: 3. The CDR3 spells CASSSDRENTEAFF. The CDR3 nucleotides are TGTGCCAGCAGTTCAGACAGGGAGAACACTGAAGCTTTCTTT.

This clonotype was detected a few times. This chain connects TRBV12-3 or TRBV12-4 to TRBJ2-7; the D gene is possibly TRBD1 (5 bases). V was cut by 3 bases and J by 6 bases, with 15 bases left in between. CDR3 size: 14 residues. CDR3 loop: CASSFTGQGFEQYF. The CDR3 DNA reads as TGTGCCAGCAGTTTTACCGGGCAGGGCTTCGAGCAGTACTTC.

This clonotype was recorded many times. The CDR3 DNA sequence: TGTGCCAGCAGTAAGACAGGAATCCAAGAGACCCAGTACTTC. Translating gives CASSKTGIQETQYF. The chain is built from TRBV6-2 or TRBV6-3 and TRBJ2-5; D is perhaps TRBD1 (6 bases). The V end lost 5 bases, the J end lost 1 base, and 11 bases lay between the germline ends. The CDR3 has 14 amino acids. Germline V gene lookup returns CDR1 MNHEY and CDR2 SVGEGT.

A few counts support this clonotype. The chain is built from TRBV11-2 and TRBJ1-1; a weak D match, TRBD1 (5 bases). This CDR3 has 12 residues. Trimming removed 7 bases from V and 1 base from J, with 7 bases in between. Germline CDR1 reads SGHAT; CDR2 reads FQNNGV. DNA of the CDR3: TGTGCCAGCATTCAGGGGAACACTGAAGCTTTCTTT. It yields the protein CASIQGNTEAFF.

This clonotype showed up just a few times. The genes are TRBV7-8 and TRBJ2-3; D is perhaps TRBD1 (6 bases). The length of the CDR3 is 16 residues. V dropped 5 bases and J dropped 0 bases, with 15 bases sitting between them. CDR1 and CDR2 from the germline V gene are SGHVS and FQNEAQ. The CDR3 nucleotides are TGTGCCAGCAGCCCACCCCTACAGGGTAGCACAGATACGCAGTATTTT. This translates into CASSPPLQGSTDTQYF.

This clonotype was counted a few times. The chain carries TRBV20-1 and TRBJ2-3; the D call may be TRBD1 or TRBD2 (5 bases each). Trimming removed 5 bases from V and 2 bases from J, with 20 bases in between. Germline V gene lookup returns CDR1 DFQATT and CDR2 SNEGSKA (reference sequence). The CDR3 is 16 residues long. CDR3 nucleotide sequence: TGCAGTGCTCTCCCCGAGGGGTTAGGACACACAGATACGCAGTATTTT. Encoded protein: CSALPEGLGHTDTQYF.

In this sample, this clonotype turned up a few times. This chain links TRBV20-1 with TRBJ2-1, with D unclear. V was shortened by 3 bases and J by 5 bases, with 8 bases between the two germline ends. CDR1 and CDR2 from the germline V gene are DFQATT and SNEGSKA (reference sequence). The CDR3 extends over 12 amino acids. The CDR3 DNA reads TGCAGTGCTAGTACTCGGGACAATGAGCAGTTCTTC. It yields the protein CSASTRDNEQFF.

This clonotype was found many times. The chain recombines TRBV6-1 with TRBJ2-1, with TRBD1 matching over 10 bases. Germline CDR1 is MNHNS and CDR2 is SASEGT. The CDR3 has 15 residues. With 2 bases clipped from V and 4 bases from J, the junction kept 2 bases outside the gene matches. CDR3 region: CASSERTGGYNEQFF. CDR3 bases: TGTGCCAGCAGTGAAAGGACAGGGGGATACAATGAGCAGTTCTTC.

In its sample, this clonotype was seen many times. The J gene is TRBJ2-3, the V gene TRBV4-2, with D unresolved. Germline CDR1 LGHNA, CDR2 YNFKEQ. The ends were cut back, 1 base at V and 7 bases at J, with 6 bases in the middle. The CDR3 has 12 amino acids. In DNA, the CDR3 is TGTGCCAGCAGCCAAGTAAGGAATACGCAGTATTTT. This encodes CASSQVRNTQYF.

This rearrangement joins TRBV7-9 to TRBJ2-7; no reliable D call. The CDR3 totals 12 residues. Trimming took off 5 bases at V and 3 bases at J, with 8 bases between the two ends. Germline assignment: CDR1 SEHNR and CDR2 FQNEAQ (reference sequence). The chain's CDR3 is CASSVDGYEQYF. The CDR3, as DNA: TGTGCCAGCAGCGTCGACGGCTACGAGCAGTACTTC.

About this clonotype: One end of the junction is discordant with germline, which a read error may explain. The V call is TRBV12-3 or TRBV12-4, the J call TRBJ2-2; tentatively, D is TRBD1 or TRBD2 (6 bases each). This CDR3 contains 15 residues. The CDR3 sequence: CASRQQGANTGGLFF. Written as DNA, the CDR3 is TGTGCCAGCAGGCAACAGGGCGCGAACACCGGGGGGCTGTTTTTT.

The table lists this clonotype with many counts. The CDR3 is CASSLSLRQANSPLHF. The CDR3 nucleotides are TGTGCCAGCAGCTTATCTCTGCGACAGGCCAATTCACCCCTCCACTTT. V is TRBV11-2 and J is TRBJ1-6, with D maybe TRBD1 (6 bases). This CDR3 has 16 residues. CDR1 and CDR2 (germline): SGHAT, FQNNGV. V was trimmed by 2 bases and J by 7 bases, leaving 15 bases between them.

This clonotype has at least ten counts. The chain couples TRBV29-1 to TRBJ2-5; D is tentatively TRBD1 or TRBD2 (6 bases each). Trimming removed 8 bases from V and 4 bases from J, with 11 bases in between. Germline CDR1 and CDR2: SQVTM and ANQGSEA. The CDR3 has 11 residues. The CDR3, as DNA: TGCAGCATAGGGGGGTTAGAGACCCAGTACTTC. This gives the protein CSIGGLETQYF.

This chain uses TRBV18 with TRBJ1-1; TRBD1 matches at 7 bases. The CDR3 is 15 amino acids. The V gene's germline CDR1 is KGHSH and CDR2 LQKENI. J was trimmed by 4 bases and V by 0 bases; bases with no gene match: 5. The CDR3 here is CASSPPKTGATEAFF. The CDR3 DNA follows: TGTGCCAGCTCACCACCAAAAACAGGGGCCACTGAAGCTTTCTTT.

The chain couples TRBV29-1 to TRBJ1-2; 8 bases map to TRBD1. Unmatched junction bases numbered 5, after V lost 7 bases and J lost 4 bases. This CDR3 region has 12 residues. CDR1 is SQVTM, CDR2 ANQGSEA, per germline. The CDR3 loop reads CSADRGIYGYTF. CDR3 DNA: TGCAGCGCCGACAGGGGAATCTATGGCTACACCTTC.

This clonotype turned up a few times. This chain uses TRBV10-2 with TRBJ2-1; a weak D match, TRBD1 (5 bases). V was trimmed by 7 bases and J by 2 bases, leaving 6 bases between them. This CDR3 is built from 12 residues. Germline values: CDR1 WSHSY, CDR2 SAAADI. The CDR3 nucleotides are TGCGCCAGCAAGGACACCTACAATGAGCAGTTCTTC. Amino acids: CASKDTYNEQFF.

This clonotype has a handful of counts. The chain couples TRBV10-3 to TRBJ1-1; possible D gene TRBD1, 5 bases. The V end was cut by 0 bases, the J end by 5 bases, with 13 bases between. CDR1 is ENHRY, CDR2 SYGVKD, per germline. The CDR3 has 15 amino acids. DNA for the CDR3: TGTGCCATCAGTGAGTCGAGAGGGGCTTGGACTGAAGCTTTCTTT. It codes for CAISESRGAWTEAFF.

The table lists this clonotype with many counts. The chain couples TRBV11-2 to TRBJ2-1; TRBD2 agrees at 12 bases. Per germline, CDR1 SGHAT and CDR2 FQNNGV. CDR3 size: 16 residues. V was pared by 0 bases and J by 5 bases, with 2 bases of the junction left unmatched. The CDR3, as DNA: TGTGCCAGCAGCTTAGATCCTAGCGGGGGGGACAATGAGCAGTTCTTC. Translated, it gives CASSLDPSGGDNEQFF.

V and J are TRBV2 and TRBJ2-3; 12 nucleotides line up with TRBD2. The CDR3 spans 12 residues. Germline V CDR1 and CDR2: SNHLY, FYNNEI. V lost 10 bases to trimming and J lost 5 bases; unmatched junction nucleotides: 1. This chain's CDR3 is CAMGLAGDTQYF. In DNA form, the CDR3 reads TGTGCCATGGGACTAGCGGGAGATACGCAGTATTTT.

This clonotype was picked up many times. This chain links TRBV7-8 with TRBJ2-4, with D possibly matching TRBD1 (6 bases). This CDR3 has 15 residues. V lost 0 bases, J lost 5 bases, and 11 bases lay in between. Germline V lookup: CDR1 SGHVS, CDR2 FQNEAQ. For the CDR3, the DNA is TGTGCCAGCAGCTTAGCATGGGGGCGACAAAACATTCAGTACTTC. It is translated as CASSLAWGRQNIQYF.

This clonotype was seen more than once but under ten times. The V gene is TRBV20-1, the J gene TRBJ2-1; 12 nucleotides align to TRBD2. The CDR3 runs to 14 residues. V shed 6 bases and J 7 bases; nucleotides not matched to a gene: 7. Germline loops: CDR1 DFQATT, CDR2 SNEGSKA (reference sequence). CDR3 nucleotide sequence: TGCAGTGCCCCCCCCGGACTAGCGGGGAATGAGCAGTTCTTC. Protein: CSAPPGLAGNEQFF.

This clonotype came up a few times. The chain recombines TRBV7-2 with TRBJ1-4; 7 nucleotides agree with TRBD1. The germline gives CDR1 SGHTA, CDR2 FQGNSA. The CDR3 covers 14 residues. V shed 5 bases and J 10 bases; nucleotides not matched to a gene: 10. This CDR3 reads CASSADRVTGKLFF. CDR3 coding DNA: TGTGCCAGCAGCGCCGACAGGGTTACCGGAAAACTGTTTTTT.

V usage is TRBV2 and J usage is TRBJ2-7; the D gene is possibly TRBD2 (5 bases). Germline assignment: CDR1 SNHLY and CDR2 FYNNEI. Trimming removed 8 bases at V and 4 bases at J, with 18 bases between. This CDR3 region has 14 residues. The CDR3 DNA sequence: TGTGCCAGCGGTAGCGCTGGCCGGGTTTACGAGCAGTACTTC. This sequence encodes CASGSAGRVYEQYF.

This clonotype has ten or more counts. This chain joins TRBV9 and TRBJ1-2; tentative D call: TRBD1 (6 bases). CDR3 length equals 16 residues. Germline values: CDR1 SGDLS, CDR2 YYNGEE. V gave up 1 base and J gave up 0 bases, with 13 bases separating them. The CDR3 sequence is CASSVTDRPTNYGYTF. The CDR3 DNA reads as TGTGCCAGCAGCGTAACCGACAGGCCGACTAACTATGGCTACACCTTC.

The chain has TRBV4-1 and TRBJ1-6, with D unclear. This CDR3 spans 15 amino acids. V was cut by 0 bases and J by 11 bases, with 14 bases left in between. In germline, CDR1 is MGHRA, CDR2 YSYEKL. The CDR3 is CASSQEPARTTPLHF. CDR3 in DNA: TGCGCCAGCAGCCAAGAGCCAGCCCGTACGACACCCCTCCACTTT.

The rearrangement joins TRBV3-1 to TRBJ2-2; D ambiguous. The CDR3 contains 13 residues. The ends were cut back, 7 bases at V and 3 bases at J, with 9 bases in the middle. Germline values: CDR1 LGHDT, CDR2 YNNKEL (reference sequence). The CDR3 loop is CASTPEHTGELFF. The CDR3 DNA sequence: TGTGCCAGCACCCCCGAGCACACCGGGGAGCTGTTTTTT.